Each of the 19 T cell receptor beta chains below was sequenced from the same sample in a study of blood T cell repertoires in COVID-19. The protocol was immunoSEQ multiplex PCR, while the TCRdb copy is restricted to in-frame clones and leaves out a portion. The sample lists roughly 140,000 clones; around 80% were seen once. The sequenced sample was peripheral blood. The source is a man aged 55 to 70 with active or convalescent COVID-19.

This clone was seen only once. The CDR3 spells CASSIKDRGHQPQHF. For the CDR3, the DNA is TGTGCCAGTAGTATTAAAGACAGGGGGCATCAGCCCCAGCATTTT. The gene calls are TRBV19 and TRBJ1-5, with 10 bases matching TRBD1. Trimming took 3 bases from V and 5 from J; bases not matched to a gene: 4. The CDR3 has 15 residues. Germline V gene sequence: CDR1 LNHDA, CDR2 SQIVND (reference sequence).

The chain is built from TRBV28 and TRBJ2-7, with 10 bases fitting TRBD2. Per the germline V gene, CDR1 is MDHEN and CDR2 is SYDVKM. The CDR3 is 16 residues long. V was pared by 2 bases and J by 3 bases, with 7 bases of the junction left unmatched. The CDR3, as DNA: TGTGCCAGCAGTTTACCCATAGCGGGGGGCCGCTACGAGCAGTACTTC. Translated, it gives CASSLPIAGGRYEQYF. Full variable domain (missing parts from reference TRBV28 and TRBJ2-7): DVKVTQSSRYLVKRTGEKVFLECVQDMDHENMFWYRQDPGLGLRLIYFSYDVKMKEKGDIPEGYSVSREKKERFSLILESASTNQTSMYLCASSLPIAGGRYEQYFGPGTRLTVT.

The CDR3 sequence: CASRPTSLGLPHEQFF. In DNA, the CDR3 is TGTGCCAGCAGACCTACTAGTTTAGGACTTCCCCATGAGCAGTTCTTC. The chain links TRBV9 to TRBJ2-1; weak D call: TRBD2 (5 bases). Trimming left V 5 bases short and J 8 bases short, with 23 bases between. This CDR3 comprises 16 residues. From germline, CDR1 is SGDLS and CDR2 YYNGEE.

CDR3 in amino acids: CASSEPGNQPQHF. As DNA, the CDR3 is TGTGCCAGCAGTGAACCGGGGAATCAGCCCCAGCATTTT. The rearrangement links TRBV25-1 to TRBJ1-5; no firm D call. Germline CDR1 and CDR2: MGHDK and SYGVNS. CDR3 length: 13 residues. The V end lost 2 bases, the J end lost 4 bases, and 6 bases lay between the germline ends.

This clone was counted only a few times. The chain links TRBV6-5 to TRBJ1-6, with D tentatively TRBD1 (5 bases). The V end was cut by 6 bases, the J end by 8 bases, with 17 bases between. CDR3 length equals 15 residues. CDR1 MNHEY and CDR2 SVGAGI come from the germline V gene. In nucleotides, the CDR3 is TGTGCCAGCAGACGTCGGGGCGGGAGAGATTCACCCCTCCACTTT. Protein: CASRRRGGRDSPLHF.

The V call is TRBV28, the J call TRBJ1-3, with D possibly matching TRBD1 (5 bases). Germline-derived CDR1 and CDR2 are MDHEN and SYDVKM. The CDR3 is 15 amino acids. Deletions cut 8 bases from V and 4 bases from J, with 18 bases between. The CDR3 is CASGKSQGSGNTIYF. Here the CDR3 DNA reads TGTGCCAGCGGAAAAAGCCAGGGTTCAGGAAACACCATATATTTT.

This chain joins TRBV9 and TRBJ1-5; TRBD1 matches at 9 bases. Germline CDR1 SGDLS, CDR2 YYNGEE. V trimming: 0 bases; J trimming: 7 bases; junction bases outside the gene matches: 5. The CDR3 sequence is 15 residues long. Here the CDR3 reads CASSVVRQGEQPQHF. CDR3 nucleotides: TGTGCCAGCAGCGTAGTAAGACAGGGGGAACAGCCCCAGCATTTT.

The rearrangement uses TRBV19 and TRBJ1-2; TRBD1 matches at 7 bases. The CDR3 loop spans 15 amino acids. Germline assignment: CDR1 LNHDA and CDR2 SQIVND (reference sequence). V was clipped by 4 bases and J by 2 bases; unmatched bases: 7. CDR3 protein: CASSTDRARNYGYTF. The CDR3 coding sequence is TGTGCCAGTAGTACCGACAGGGCTAGAAACTATGGCTACACCTTC. Looking up the rest from reference TRBV19 and TRBJ1-2 gives the full variable domain: DGGITQSPKYLFRKEGQNVTLSCEQNLNHDAMYWYRQDPGQGLRLIYYSQIVNDFQKGDIAEGYSVSREKKESFPLTVTSAQKNPTAFYLCASSTDRARNYGYTFGSGTRLTVV.

The J gene is TRBJ2-1, the V gene TRBV29-1; D ambiguous. The V and J ends lost 5 bases and 10 bases respectively, with 9 bases between them. The CDR3 contains 10 residues. Per germline, CDR1 SQVTM and CDR2 ANQGSEA. The DNA of the CDR3 is TGCAGCGTTATGGCATTCGAGCAGTTCTTC. As protein: CSVMAFEQFF.

The rearrangement joins TRBV7-2 to TRBJ2-3, with D perhaps TRBD1 (6 bases). Trimming removed 1 base from V and 4 bases from J, with 18 bases in between. CDR3 length equals 17 residues. The germline V gene has CDR1 SGHTA and CDR2 FQGNSA. The CDR3 DNA is TGTGCCAGCAGCTTAGGAAGGGCAGGGGATCGTGCAGATACGCAGTATTTT. Its protein is CASSLGRAGDRADTQYF.

The chain links TRBV9 to TRBJ2-7; D call uncertain. The CDR3 loop spans 15 amino acids. Germline CDR1 is SGDLS and CDR2 is YYNGEE. Trimming removed 3 bases at V and 0 bases at J, with 13 bases between. The CDR3 sequence is CASSGAPLFSYEQYF. CDR3 sequence (DNA): TGTGCCAGCAGCGGAGCCCCCCTCTTCTCCTACGAGCAGTACTTC.

The chain carries TRBV11-2 and TRBJ1-4; tentatively, D is TRBD1 (5 bases). This CDR3 has 16 amino acids. CDR1 SGHAT and CDR2 FQNNGV come from the germline V gene. V lost 7 bases to trimming and J lost 7 bases, with 22 bases between them. The CDR3 bases are TGTGCCAGCACCTTCAACACCGGGCAGGGAGGTGAAAAACTGTTTTTT. Residues: CASTFNTGQGGEKLFF.

This chain links TRBV6-1 with TRBJ1-1; D possibly corresponds to TRBD1 (6 bases). Germline lookup yields CDR1 MNHNS and CDR2 SASEGT. V shed 1 base and J shed 9 bases, with 18 bases lying between them. The CDR3 contains 15 residues. DNA for the CDR3: TGTGCCAGCAGTGAAGGGGGGCCTAATCGATTCAAAGCTTTCTTT. Amino acid sequence: CASSEGGPNRFKAFF.

The rearrangement links TRBV7-7 to TRBJ2-5; TRBD2 matches 15 bases. Per the germline V gene, CDR1 is SSHAT and CDR2 is FNYEAQ (reference sequence). This CDR3 comprises 16 residues. V was pared by 4 bases and J by 1 base, with 1 base of the junction left unmatched. CDR3 residues: CASSWGLAGGQETQYF. In DNA, the CDR3 is TGTGCCAGCAGCTGGGGACTAGCGGGGGGCCAAGAGACCCAGTACTTC.

The chain employs TRBV7-2 and TRBJ1-1; D might be TRBD1 (5 bases). Germline CDR1 reads SGHTA; CDR2 reads FQGNSA. Trimming removed 5 bases from V and 0 bases from J, with 16 bases in between. CDR3 size: 16 residues. As DNA, the CDR3 is TGTGCCAGCAGCCTGGGCGGGTCGGGGGTGAACACTGAAGCTTTCTTT. It is translated as CASSLGGSGVNTEAFF.

The chain employs TRBV6-5 and TRBJ2-3; a possible D gene is TRBD1 (5 bases). The V gene lost 0 bases and the J gene lost 3 bases, with 13 bases spanning the gap. Per the germline V gene, CDR1 is MNHEY and CDR2 is SVGAGI. CDR3 size: 16 residues. The CDR3 nucleotides read TGTGCCAGCAGTTACTCTCGGCAGGGTAAAACAGATACGCAGTATTTT. Translation: CASSYSRQGKTDTQYF.

V is TRBV6-5 and J is TRBJ1-4; the match to TRBD1 covers 10 bases. The CDR3 sequence is 14 residues long. Germline V CDR1 and CDR2: MNHEY, SVGAGI. V trimming: 7 bases; J trimming: 8 bases; junction bases outside the gene matches: 7. CDR3 coding DNA: TGTGCCAGCAAACCGGGACAGGGGTACGAAAAACTGTTTTTT. Translated, it gives CASKPGQGYEKLFF.

The chain couples TRBV7-9 to TRBJ1-3; no definite D call. CDR1 and CDR2 (germline): SEHNR, FQNEAQ (reference sequence). The CDR3 totals 16 residues. V lost 5 bases and J lost 0, with 14 bases in between. The CDR3 coding sequence is TGTGCCAGCAGCCCCCCGACATACCGCTCTGGAAACACCATATATTTT. This codes for CASSPPTYRSGNTIYF.

The chain couples TRBV11-2 to TRBJ1-1, with D perhaps TRBD1 (5 bases). Germline CDR1 is SGHAT and CDR2 is FQNNGV. Trimming pared 3 bases from V and 0 bases from J, leaving 23 bases between. The CDR3 is 19 amino acids. The CDR3 here is CASSFKDFPGSSMNTEAFF. CDR3 sequence (DNA): TGTGCCAGCAGCTTTAAAGACTTTCCAGGGTCCTCGATGAACACTGAAGCTTTCTTT.